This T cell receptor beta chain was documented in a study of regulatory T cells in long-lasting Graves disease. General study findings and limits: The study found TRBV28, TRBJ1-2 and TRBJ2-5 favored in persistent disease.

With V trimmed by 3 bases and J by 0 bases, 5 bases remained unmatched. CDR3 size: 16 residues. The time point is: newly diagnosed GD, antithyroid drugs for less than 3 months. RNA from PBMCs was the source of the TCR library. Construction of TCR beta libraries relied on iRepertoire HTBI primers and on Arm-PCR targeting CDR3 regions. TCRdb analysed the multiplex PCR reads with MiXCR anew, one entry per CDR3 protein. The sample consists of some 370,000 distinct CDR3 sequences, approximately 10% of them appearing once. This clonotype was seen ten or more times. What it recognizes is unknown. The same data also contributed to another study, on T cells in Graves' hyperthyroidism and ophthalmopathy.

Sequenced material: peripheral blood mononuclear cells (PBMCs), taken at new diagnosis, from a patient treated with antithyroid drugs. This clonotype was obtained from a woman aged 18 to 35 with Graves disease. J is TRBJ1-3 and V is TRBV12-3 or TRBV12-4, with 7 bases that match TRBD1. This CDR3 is CASSLGTAISGNTIYF. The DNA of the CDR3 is TGTGCCAGCAGTTTGGGGACAGCTATCTCTGGAAACACCATATATTTT.